Presented here are 16 T cell receptor beta chains from one specimen sequenced in a study of T cells in tuberculosis. Clones were read by immunoSEQ multiplex PCR, and TCRdb kept only the in-frame ones, dropping some. The repertoire holds around 30,000 clones, with about 92% as singletons. The specimen sequenced was PBMCs. The receptors were gathered from a donor aged 10-29 years with latent tuberculosis or without tuberculosis infection.

This clone showed up just once. V is TRBV6-5 and J is TRBJ2-3, with D tentatively TRBD2 (6 bases). V lost 2 bases and J lost 3, with 6 bases in between. This CDR3 region has 13 residues. CDR1 is MNHEY, CDR2 SVGAGI, per germline. The CDR3 protein is CASSYRETDTQYF. For the CDR3, the DNA is TGTGCCAGCAGTTACCGGGAGACAGATACGCAGTATTTT.

J is TRBJ2-1 and V is TRBV7-2, with D tentatively TRBD1 (6 bases). Per the germline V gene, CDR1 is SGHTA and CDR2 is FQGNSA. V dropped 0 bases and J dropped 7 bases, with 16 bases sitting between them. The CDR3 consists of 16 residues. CDR3 sequence: CASSLAQGRDINEQFF. The DNA of the CDR3 is TGTGCCAGCAGCTTAGCGCAGGGTAGGGACATAAATGAGCAGTTCTTC.

The chain couples TRBV7-2 to TRBJ2-2; 12 nucleotides align to TRBD2. The trim removed 5 bases at V and 4 bases at J, leaving 5 bases unmatched. In germline, CDR1 is SGHTA, CDR2 FQGNSA. This CDR3 has 16 residues. CDR3 in DNA: TGTGCCAGCAGCGCCCGACTAGCGGGGGCCACCGGGGAGCTGTTTTTT. Encoded protein: CASSARLAGATGELFF.

V gene TRBV5-4 combines with J gene TRBJ1-6, with 10 bases identical to TRBD1. This CDR3 spans 18 amino acids. V dropped 4 bases and J dropped 9; count of bases not matched to a gene: 16. Germline V lookup: CDR1 SGHNT, CDR2 YYREEE (reference sequence). The CDR3 region has the DNA TGTGCCAGCAGCCCGGGACCGGGACAGGGGATGATTAGTTCACCCCTCCACTTT. Translated, it gives CASSPGPGQGMISSPLHF.

The CDR3 reads CASSPRTSGRLADTQYF. CDR3 in DNA: TGTGCCAGCAGTCCACGGACTAGCGGGAGGCTCGCAGATACGCAGTATTTT. The chain recombines TRBV7-2 with TRBJ2-3; 14 nucleotides line up with TRBD2. V shed 6 bases, J shed 4 bases, and the junction held 9 bases outside the gene matches. Looked up from germline, CDR1 is SGHTA and CDR2 is FQGNSA. The CDR3 has 17 residues.

The V call is TRBV6-1, the J call TRBJ1-1; D remains ambiguous. Germline loops: CDR1 MNHNS, CDR2 SASEGT. V shed 8 bases and J shed 3 bases, with 19 bases lying between them. This CDR3 spans 15 amino acids. The CDR3 loop is CASVHRWEGDTEAFF. The CDR3 DNA reads TGTGCCAGCGTCCACAGATGGGAGGGCGACACTGAAGCTTTCTTT.

The chain uses TRBV21-1 and TRBJ2-7; TRBD2, the table's D call, lacks a check against the DNA. TRBV21-1 is termed a pseudogene. This CDR3 has 18 amino acids. The CDR3 loop is CASSKALGTPLPSYEQYF. CDR3 coding DNA: TGTGCCAGCAGCAAAGCCTTAGGGACTCCCCTACCTTCTTACGAGCAGTACTTC.

The chain is built from TRBV18 and TRBJ2-2; 16 positions agree with TRBD2. The CDR3 is 22 amino acids. V lost 0 bases to trimming and J lost 4 bases; unmatched junction nucleotides: 14. The V gene's germline CDR1 is KGHSH and CDR2 LQKENI. The CDR3 spells CASSPPPTGTSGRATSTGELFF. The CDR3 DNA is TGTGCCAGCTCACCACCGCCAACCGGGACTAGCGGGAGGGCCACTAGCACCGGGGAGCTGTTTTTT.

The V and J genes are TRBV6-1 and TRBJ2-1; 9 nucleotides line up with TRBD2. The germline V gene encodes CDR1 MNHNS and CDR2 SASEGT. The CDR3 is 14 residues long. Germline trimming cut 7 bases from V and 5 bases from J; bases unmatched to any gene: 6. The CDR3 loop is CASTQRGANNEQFF. Written as DNA, the CDR3 is TGTGCCAGCACACAGCGGGGGGCAAACAATGAGCAGTTCTTC.

The rearrangement uses TRBV5-8 and TRBJ1-5, with 7 bases identical to TRBD1. The junction had 6 bases not matched to a gene; V was cut back by 6 bases and J by 0 bases. Germline CDR1 is SGHTS and CDR2 is YDEGEE. This CDR3 comprises 15 residues. Written as DNA, the CDR3 is TGTGCCAGCAACACAGGGGAAATTAGCAATCAGCCCCAGCATTTT. It encodes CASNTGEISNQPQHF.

The chain recombines TRBV5-4 with TRBJ1-1; possible D gene TRBD1, 5 bases. CDR1 and CDR2 (germline): SGHNT, YYREEE (reference sequence). The CDR3 has 13 residues. V lost 4 bases to trimming and J lost 3 bases, with 10 bases between them. DNA for the CDR3: TGTGCCAGCAGCGGCTCCAGGGACACTGAAGCTTTCTTT. It encodes CASSGSRDTEAFF.

The rearrangement joins TRBV7-6 to TRBJ2-7; 9 bases fit TRBD2. The V segment lost 5 bases and the J segment 4 bases; nucleotides outside the gene matches: 18. CDR1 is SGHVS, CDR2 FNYEAQ, per germline. This CDR3 spans 18 amino acids. The CDR3 nucleotides read TGTGCCAGCAGCCCCTACCCCAGCGGGGGGACAGTGACGTACGAGCAGTACTTC. The encoded protein is CASSPYPSGGTVTYEQYF.

This chain joins TRBV7-2 and TRBJ1-2; TRBD1 matches at 9 bases. Germline V gene sequence: CDR1 SGHTA, CDR2 FQGNSA. Trimming at V came to 1 base and at J to 5 bases, leaving 8 bases not matched to a gene. The CDR3 totals 16 residues. The CDR3 DNA is TGTGCCAGCAGCTTAGACGGGCCCGGGACAGGGTATGGCTACACCTTC. It translates to CASSLDGPGTGYGYTF.

Concerning this clone itself: Germline and junction disagree at one end, which may indicate a read error. The chain has TRBV20-1 and TRBJ2-1; TRBD1 matches 9 bases. CDR3 size: 11 residues. Germline V gene sequence: CDR1 DFQATT, CDR2 SNEGSKA (reference sequence). The CDR3 DNA sequence: TGCAGTGCTAGTCCAGGGACAGGGTTACTCTTC. This sequence encodes CSASPGTGLLF.

This CDR3 is CASRNDRGRETQYF. The CDR3 nucleotides are TGTGCCAGCAGAAACGACAGGGGGCGAGAGACCCAGTACTTC. The rearrangement uses TRBV28 and TRBJ2-5, with 10 bases that match TRBD1. Germline loops: CDR1 MDHEN, CDR2 SYDVKM. The V and J ends lost 6 bases and 4 bases, in that order; junction bases with no gene match: 5. This CDR3 contains 14 residues.

This clone was counted a few times. This sequence joins TRBV15 and TRBJ1-1, with 7 nucleotides matching TRBD1. J gave up 0 bases and V 6 bases, and 7 bases lay outside the gene matches. This CDR3 has 15 amino acids. CDR1 is LNHNV, CDR2 YYDKDF, per germline (reference sequence). This chain's CDR3 is CATRTGTALNTEAFF. CDR3 nucleotides: TGTGCCACCAGGACCGGGACAGCATTGAACACTGAAGCTTTCTTT.